This entry describes one T cell receptor beta chain. Its antigen is undetermined. Germline V gene sequence: CDR1 SGDLS, CDR2 YYNGEE. This CDR3 contains 14 residues. The germline V and J ends were trimmed by 0 bases and 3 bases, with 10 bases remaining between them. This record belongs to a study of beta chain features in type 1 diabetes. Study-wide results and limits: Moderate yet significant TCRB CDR3 shortening was seen in Type 1 diabetes patients in all four CD4+ subsets.

As every portion of the isolated RNA was reverse transcribed, the sequencing read expressed TCRB transcripts. Repertoires were generated with immunoSEQ multiplex PCR, while TCRdb's copy carries only in-frame clones and drops some. The sample lists around 710,000 clones; roughly an eighth were seen once. This sequence originates from a man under 40 with type 1 diabetes. The chain couples TRBV9 to TRBJ2-7, with D perhaps TRBD1 (6 bases). Sequencing input: naive CD4+ T cells from blood. CDR3 DNA sequence: TGTGCCAGCAGCGTAGGGCAGGGGCACTACGAGCAGTACTTC. This gives the protein CASSVGQGHYEQYF.